This T cell receptor beta chain was obtained from a study of CDR3 diversity in severe acne. TCRdb re-called the PCR reads with MiXCR, one entry per CDR3 protein. The table shows tens of thousands of distinct CDR3 sequences, with around 49% occurring only once. In germline, CDR1 is SSHAT, CDR2 FNYEAQ (reference sequence). The CDR3 has 11 amino acids. The chain carries TRBV7-7 and TRBJ2-5, with TRBD2 matching over 9 bases. Material: blood. The clonotype was recovered from a male donor in good health, without acne. The CDR3 protein is CASGSQETQYF. DNA for the CDR3: TGTGCTAGCGGGAGCCAAGAGACCCAGTACTTC. The entire variable domain, with the rest obtained from reference TRBV7-7 and TRBJ2-5, is as follows: GAGVSQSPRYKVTKRGQDVTLRCDPISSHATLYWYQQALGQGPEFLTYFNYEAQPDKSGLPSDRFSAERPEGSISTLTIQRTEQRDSAMYRCASGSQETQYFGPGTRLLVL.